Presented here are 32 T cell receptor beta chains from one specimen sequenced in a study of Graves' ophthalmopathy and Graves' hyperthyroidism. RNA transcripts provided the template for amplifying TCR beta CDR3 regions. RT-PCR was first run with HTBI primers, then multiplex PCR in a second round. TCRdb re-derived calls from the multiplex PCR reads in MiXCR, one entry per CDR3 protein. The sample lists over a million distinct CDR3 sequences; approximately 35% were seen once. Material for sequencing was peripheral blood or thyroid tissue (not recorded which). All receptors come from an adult man with Graves' hyperthyroidism.

The DNA of the CDR3 is TGTGCCAGCAGCTCCTCGGGGGGGACAGGGAGCAATCAGCCCCAGCATTTT. It is translated as CASSSSGGTGSNQPQHF. J is TRBJ1-5 and V is TRBV7-2, with TRBD1 matching over 9 bases. The J segment lost 1 base and the V segment lost 4 bases, leaving 8 bases of the junction unmatched. The CDR3 spans 17 residues. Germline V gene data show CDR1 as SGHTA and CDR2 as FQGNSA.

V and J are TRBV29-1 and TRBJ2-7; TRBD1 matches 7 bases. The V gene's germline CDR1 is SQVTM and CDR2 ANQGSEA. This CDR3 is 13 amino acids long. Losses at the gene ends were 3 bases for V and 4 bases for J; bases not matched to a gene: 6. CDR3 bases: TGCAGCGTTGACATGACAGGGAATTACGAGCAGTACTTC. Translation: CSVDMTGNYEQYF.

This clonotype was picked up many times. The genes are TRBV7-9 and TRBJ1-6; D is unresolved. The CDR3 covers 12 residues. Trimming cost V 0 bases and J 15 bases, with 9 bases left between them. Germline V gene sequence: CDR1 SEHNR, CDR2 FQNEAQ (reference sequence). The chain's CDR3 is CASSLAMTNLHF. The CDR3 nucleotides are TGTGCCAGCAGCTTAGCGATGACAAACCTCCACTTT.

The table lists this clonotype with many counts. V usage is TRBV10-1 and J usage is TRBJ2-5; 7 positions agree with TRBD2. The CDR3 has 16 residues. Germline V CDR1 and CDR2: WNHNN, SYGVQD (reference sequence). With 3 bases clipped from V and 5 bases from J, the junction kept 12 bases outside the gene matches. The CDR3 sequence is CASSEGETSPLETQYF. CDR3 nucleotide sequence: TGCGCCAGCAGTGAAGGGGAGACTAGCCCTCTGGAGACCCAGTACTTC.

J is TRBJ1-2 and V is TRBV11-2; maybe TRBD1 (5 bases). The CDR3 totals 15 residues. Germline V gene data show CDR1 as SGHAT and CDR2 as FQNNGV. Trimming took 5 bases from V and 7 from J, leaving 20 bases between them. The CDR3 sequence is CASSQRSGQGRGYTF. The CDR3 nucleotides read TGTGCCAGCAGCCAAAGATCGGGGCAGGGACGTGGCTACACCTTC. The variable domain in full, with the rest retrieved from reference TRBV11-2 and TRBJ1-2, is EAGVAQSPRYKIIEKRQSVAFWCNPISGHATLYWYQQILGQGPKLLIQFQNNGVVDDSQLPKDRFSAERLKGVDSTLKIQPAKLEDSAVYLCASSQRSGQGRGYTFGSGTRLTVV.

This clonotype was detected many times. The gene calls are TRBV7-2 and TRBJ2-2; the D gene is possibly TRBD2 (6 bases). V was clipped by 2 bases and J by 2 bases, with 15 bases between them. CDR1 SGHTA and CDR2 FQGNSA come from the germline V gene. The CDR3 sequence is 17 residues long. The CDR3 loop is CASSLSPLAINTGELFF. The DNA of the CDR3 is TGTGCCAGCAGCTTAAGCCCCCTAGCGATTAACACCGGGGAGCTGTTTTTT. The whole variable domain, remainder taken from reference TRBV7-2 and TRBJ2-2, is GAGVSQSPSNKVTEKGKDVELRCDPISGHTALYWYRQSLGQGLEFLIYFQGNSAPDKSGLPSDRFSAERTGGSVSTLTIQRTQQEDSAVYLCASSLSPLAINTGELFFGEGSRLTVL.

V is TRBV5-1 and J is TRBJ2-2, with D perhaps matching TRBD2 (5 bases). Deletions cut 4 bases from V and 0 bases from J, with 19 bases between. Germline V gene lookup returns CDR1 SGHRS and CDR2 YFSETQ. This CDR3 spans 18 amino acids. The CDR3 sequence: CASSPLNGLNTNTGELFF. CDR3 sequence (DNA): TGCGCCAGCAGCCCACTAAATGGACTTAATACGAACACCGGGGAGCTGTTTTTT.

The table lists this clonotype with many counts. This sequence joins TRBV20-1 and TRBJ1-5; no clear D gene. This CDR3 region has 15 residues. Trimming took 6 bases from V and 0 from J, leaving 15 bases between them. Germline lookup yields CDR1 DFQATT and CDR2 SNEGSKA (reference sequence). The CDR3 region has the DNA TGCAGTGCAACCGAGCTCAGAAATAGCAATCAGCCCCAGCATTTT. Residues: CSATELRNSNQPQHF.

This clonotype was counted ten times or more. The chain links TRBV25-1 to TRBJ2-5; the D gene is possibly TRBD2 (6 bases). The V gene lost 5 bases and the J gene lost 5 bases, with 15 bases spanning the gap. The CDR3 has 14 residues. The germline V gene encodes CDR1 MGHDK and CDR2 SYGVNS. CDR3 in DNA: TGTGCCAGCAGTAAATCCAGGGAGGTGGAGACCCAGTACTTC. Translated: CASSKSREVETQYF.

This clonotype was seen repeatedly, ten times or more. This rearrangement joins TRBV19 to TRBJ1-1, with D maybe TRBD1 (6 bases). Germline V lookup: CDR1 LNHDA, CDR2 SQIVND (reference sequence). Trimming removed 5 bases at V and 4 bases at J, with 8 bases between. This CDR3 contains 12 residues. CDR3 in amino acids: CASSEGVTEAFF. In DNA form, the CDR3 reads TGTGCCAGTAGTGAGGGGGTCACTGAAGCTTTCTTT.

This clonotype was observed a few times. V is TRBV9 and J is TRBJ2-2; D unclear. Between the trimmed V and J ends, which lost 3 bases and 4 bases, there was a span of 10 bases. This CDR3 contains 14 residues. The germline CDR1 and CDR2 sequences are SGDLS and YYNGEE. Written as DNA, the CDR3 is TGTGCCAGCAGCGCTTTAGATGGCACCGGGGAGCTGTTTTTT. This sequence encodes CASSALDGTGELFF. The variable domain in full, completed from reference TRBV9 and TRBJ2-2, reads DSGVTQTPKHLITATGQRVTLRCSPRSGDLSVYWYQQSLDQGLQFLIQYYNGEERAKGNILERFSAQQFPDLHSELNLSSLELGDSALYFCASSALDGTGELFFGEGSRLTVL.

This rearrangement joins TRBV15 to TRBJ2-7; the match to TRBD2 covers 9 bases. Germline lookup yields CDR1 LNHNV and CDR2 YYDKDF (reference sequence). The CDR3 is 16 amino acids. The V gene end was trimmed by 5 bases and the J gene end by 3 bases; junction bases not matched to a gene: 11. The DNA for the CDR3 is TGTGCCACCAGCGAGGCGGGTAGCGGGAGCTTCTACGAGCAGTACTTC. It specifies CATSEAGSGSFYEQYF.

This chain uses TRBV20-1 with TRBJ2-2; D gene ambiguous. The CDR3 sequence is 14 residues long. V dropped 1 base and J dropped 5 bases, with 11 bases sitting between them. From germline, CDR1 is DFQATT and CDR2 SNEGSKA (reference sequence). CDR3 sequence: CSARVARRTGELFF. The DNA for the CDR3 is TGCAGTGCTAGAGTGGCTAGGCGAACCGGGGAGCTGTTTTTT.

This clonotype came up many times. The V gene is TRBV7-8, the J gene TRBJ1-1; D possibly corresponds to TRBD1 (5 bases). The CDR3 is made up of 13 amino acids. V shed 5 bases and J shed 5 bases, with 12 bases lying between them. CDR1 is SGHVS, CDR2 FQNEAQ, per germline. The CDR3 coding sequence is TGTGCCAGCAGCCACAAGGGGTTTACTGAAGCTTTCTTT. The encoded protein is CASSHKGFTEAFF.

The chain employs TRBV15 and TRBJ2-5; TRBD1 might be the D (6 bases). The CDR3 consists of 15 residues. Germline CDR1 reads LNHNV; CDR2 reads YYDKDF (reference sequence). Trimming stripped 5 bases from V and 0 bases from J, with 13 bases between. CDR3 amino acids: CATSGRTEYQETQYF. The CDR3 bases are TGTGCCACCAGCGGACGGACAGAGTACCAAGAGACCCAGTACTTC. Complete variable domain (other parts from reference TRBV15 and TRBJ2-5): DAMVIQNPRYQVTQFGKPVTLSCSQTLNHNVMYWYQQKSSQAPKLLFHYYDKDFNNEADTPDNFQSRRPNTSFCFLDIRSPGLGDTAMYLCATSGRTEYQETQYFGPGTRLLVL.

This clonotype came up once. One end of the junction varies from germline; a read error may be responsible. The chain has TRBV11-2 and TRBJ2-6, with D maybe TRBD1 (5 bases). CDR1 and CDR2 (germline): SGHAT, FQNNGV. The CDR3 sequence is 13 residues long. CDR3 DNA sequence: TGTGCCAGCAGCGGACCAGGGCAAAGCACTGAAGCTTTC. As protein: CASSGPGQSTEAF.

This clonotype was detected a few times. This rearrangement joins TRBV19 to TRBJ1-5; possibly TRBD1 for D (5 bases). CDR1 LNHDA and CDR2 SQIVND come from the germline V gene (reference sequence). The CDR3 runs to 16 residues. Trimming stripped 9 bases from V and 4 bases from J, with 22 bases between. The CDR3 nucleotides read TGTGCCAGCCGACTCGGAGCGGGACTCGGGAATCAGCCCCAGCATTTT. Translated: CASRLGAGLGNQPQHF.

The V and J genes are TRBV7-9 and TRBJ2-7; possibly TRBD2 for D (6 bases). From germline, CDR1 is SEHNR and CDR2 FQNEAQ (reference sequence). The CDR3 loop spans 17 amino acids. V was cut by 6 bases and J by 4 bases, with 25 bases left in between. As DNA, the CDR3 is TGTGCCAGCAGTGAAATAGTTGGCGGGACTTGGGGGTACGAGCAGTACTTC. This codes for CASSEIVGGTWGYEQYF.

About this clonotype: A read error may be the cause here, since a much bigger clone is one base away. The chain has TRBV29-1 and TRBJ2-2, with D possibly matching TRBD2 (6 bases). CDR3 length: 15 residues. Trimming took 2 bases from V and 6 from J, leaving 16 bases between them. CDR1 and CDR2 from the germline V gene are SQVTM and ANQGSEA. The CDR3 loop is CSVEIEDYPAGELFF. CDR3 DNA sequence: TGCAGCGTTGAAATTGAGGACTACCCTGCCGGGGAGCTGTTTTTT.

This clonotype was observed a handful of times. This chain links TRBV12-3 or TRBV12-4 with TRBJ2-7, with a tentative D call TRBD1 (5 bases). V lost 8 bases, J lost 0 bases, and 11 bases lay in between. The CDR3 consists of 13 residues. In nucleotides, the CDR3 is TGTGCCAGCTCTAGACAGAACTCCTACGAGCAGTACTTC. Amino acids: CASSRQNSYEQYF.

In nucleotides, the CDR3 is TGCAGCGTTGTGGCGGGAGCTTGGAGGGAGACCCAGTACTTC. This encodes CSVVAGAWRETQYF. This chain joins TRBV29-1 and TRBJ2-5, with 7 bases lining up with TRBD2. Per germline, CDR1 SQVTM and CDR2 ANQGSEA. After removal of 4 bases from V and 5 bases from J, the junction contained 10 bases not matched to a gene. The CDR3 is 14 residues long.

To note about this clonotype: A read error may be the cause here, since a much bigger clone is one base away. The chain is built from TRBV20-1 and TRBJ1-5; D may be TRBD1 (5 bases). Trimming stripped 0 bases from V and 6 bases from J, with 18 bases between. Germline assignment: CDR1 DFQATT and CDR2 SNEGSKA (reference sequence). The CDR3 length is 16 residues. The CDR3 sequence: CSARDLVARESQPQHF. CDR3 nucleotide sequence: TGCAGTGCTAGAGATCTGGTGGCCAGGGAGAGTCAGCCCCAGCATTTT.

This clonotype was counted at least ten times. V usage is TRBV7-9 and J usage is TRBJ2-7; TRBD1 matches 9 bases. The CDR3 has 17 residues. Per the germline V gene, CDR1 is SEHNR and CDR2 is FQNEAQ (reference sequence). With V trimmed by 5 bases and J by 3 bases, 14 bases remained unmatched. The CDR3 region is CASSPDVPGQGNYEQYF. In DNA, the CDR3 is TGTGCCAGCAGCCCAGACGTCCCCGGACAGGGGAACTACGAGCAGTACTTC.

There are many counts of this clonotype. The V and J genes are TRBV20-1 and TRBJ1-5, with a tentative D call TRBD1 (6 bases). V lost 3 bases, J lost 6 bases, and 12 bases lay in between. CDR3 length: 13 residues. The germline V gene encodes CDR1 DFQATT and CDR2 SNEGSKA (reference sequence). Here the CDR3 DNA reads TGCAGTGCTAGGGGGGGCGCGGGTCAGCCCCAGCATTTT. Its translation: CSARGGAGQPQHF.

CDR3 sequence reads: CASSLVGTGHGYTF. In DNA form, the CDR3 reads TGTGCCAGCAGCTTAGTGGGGACAGGGCATGGCTACACCTTC. The gene calls are TRBV7-9 and TRBJ1-2; TRBD1 matches 9 bases. This CDR3 is 14 amino acids long. Germline V gene lookup returns CDR1 SEHNR and CDR2 FQNEAQ (reference sequence). V lost 1 base and J lost 6; bases outside the gene matches: 3.

This clonotype was detected ten times or more. V gene TRBV15 combines with J gene TRBJ1-2, with D unresolved. V was clipped by 5 bases and J by 8 bases, with 21 bases between them. The germline CDR1 and CDR2 sequences are LNHNV and YYDKDF (reference sequence). The CDR3 is made up of 15 amino acids. The CDR3 loop is CATSLGQKLAEGYTF. For the CDR3, the DNA is TGTGCCACCAGCCTCGGGCAAAAATTAGCGGAGGGCTACACCTTC.

The CDR3, as DNA: TGCAGTGCTAGTTCAGCGGTGAATCAGAACACCGGGGAGCTGTTTTTT. Its protein product is CSASSAVNQNTGELFF. The chain joins TRBV20-1 to TRBJ2-2, with a possible D match to TRBD2 (5 bases). The CDR3 loop spans 16 amino acids. The V end lost 3 bases, the J end lost 1 base, and 15 bases lay between the germline ends. Germline loops: CDR1 DFQATT, CDR2 SNEGSKA (reference sequence).

The chain links TRBV5-4 to TRBJ2-5, with a possible D match to TRBD1 (5 bases). Germline V lookup: CDR1 SGHNT, CDR2 YYREEE (reference sequence). V was shortened by 5 bases and J by 2 bases, with 16 bases between the two germline ends. This CDR3 is built from 15 residues. The CDR3 reads CASSPRATTQETQYF. The CDR3 bases are TGTGCCAGCAGTCCCAGGGCTACTACTCAAGAGACCCAGTACTTC.

This clonotype was seen ten or more times. The V and J genes are TRBV7-2 and TRBJ1-6; D uncertain. The CDR3 is made up of 14 amino acids. The germline V gene has CDR1 SGHTA and CDR2 FQGNSA. V dropped 1 base and J dropped 10 bases, with 11 bases sitting between them. The CDR3 DNA sequence: TGTGCCAGCAGCTTAGGAAGGAGGGAATCACCCCTCCACTTT. Residues: CASSLGRRESPLHF. The full variable domain, in which reference TRBV7-2 and TRBJ1-6 provide the parts outside the CDR3, is GAGVSQSPSNKVTEKGKDVELRCDPISGHTALYWYRQSLGQGLEFLIYFQGNSAPDKSGLPSDRFSAERTGGSVSTLTIQRTQQEDSAVYLCASSLGRRESPLHFGNGTRLTVT.

The chain carries TRBV29-1 and TRBJ2-6; D not resolved. CDR1 SQVTM and CDR2 ANQGSEA come from the germline V gene. V dropped 6 bases and J dropped 4 bases, with 7 bases sitting between them. The CDR3 is 12 residues long. The CDR3 here is CSVYQGANVLTF. The CDR3 DNA is TGCAGCGTGTACCAGGGGGCCAACGTCCTGACTTTC.

The chain carries TRBV6-6 and TRBJ2-7; the D is unclear. Germline assignment: CDR1 MNHNY and CDR2 SVGAGI (reference sequence). V lost 4 bases and J lost 3, with 10 bases in between. The CDR3 is 13 residues long. CDR3 loop: CASSSPGDYEQYF. As DNA, the CDR3 is TGTGCCAGCAGTTCTCCCGGCGACTACGAGCAGTACTTC.

Remarks on this clonotype: Possible read error: a much larger clone is one base away. The V gene is TRBV12-3 or TRBV12-4, the J gene TRBJ2-2, with unresolved D. CDR3 length: 14 amino acids. Trimming took off 4 bases at V and 6 bases at J, with 12 bases between the two ends. The CDR3 nucleotides are TGTGCCAGCAGTTACGCTAGAGTGTCCGGGGAGCTGTTTTTT. It translates to CASSYARVSGELFF.